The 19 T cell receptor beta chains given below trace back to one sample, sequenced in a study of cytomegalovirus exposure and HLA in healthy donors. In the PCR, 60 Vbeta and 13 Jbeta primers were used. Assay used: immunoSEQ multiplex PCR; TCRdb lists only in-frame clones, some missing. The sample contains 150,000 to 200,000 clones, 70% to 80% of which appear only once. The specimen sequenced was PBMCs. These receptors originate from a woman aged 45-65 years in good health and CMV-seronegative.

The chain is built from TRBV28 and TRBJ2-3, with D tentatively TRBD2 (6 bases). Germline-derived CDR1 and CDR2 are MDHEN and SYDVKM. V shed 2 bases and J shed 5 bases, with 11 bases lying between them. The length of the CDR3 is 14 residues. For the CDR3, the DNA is TGTGCCAGCAGTTTAACCGGGGGAGGAGATACGCAGTATTTT. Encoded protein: CASSLTGGGDTQYF.

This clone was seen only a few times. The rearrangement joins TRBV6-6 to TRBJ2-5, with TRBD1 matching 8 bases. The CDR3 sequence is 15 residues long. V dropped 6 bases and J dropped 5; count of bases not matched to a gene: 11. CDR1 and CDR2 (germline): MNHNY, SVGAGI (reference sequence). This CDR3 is CASSQGQGFRETQYF. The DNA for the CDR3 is TGTGCCAGCAGCCAAGGACAGGGCTTTCGGGAGACCCAGTACTTC.

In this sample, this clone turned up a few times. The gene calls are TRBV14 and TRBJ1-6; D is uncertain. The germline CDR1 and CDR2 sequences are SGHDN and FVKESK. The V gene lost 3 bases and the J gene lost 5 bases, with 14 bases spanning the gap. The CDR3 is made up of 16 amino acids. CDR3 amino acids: CASSHGIIRDNSPLHF. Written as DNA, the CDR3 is TGTGCCAGCAGCCATGGTATAATTCGGGATAATTCACCCCTCCACTTT.

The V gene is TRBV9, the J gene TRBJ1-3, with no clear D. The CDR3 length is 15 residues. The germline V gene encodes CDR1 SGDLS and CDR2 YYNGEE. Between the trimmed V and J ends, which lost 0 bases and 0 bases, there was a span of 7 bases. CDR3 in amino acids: CASSVGGSSGNTIYF. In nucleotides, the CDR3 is TGTGCCAGCAGCGTAGGAGGGAGCTCTGGAAACACCATATATTTT.

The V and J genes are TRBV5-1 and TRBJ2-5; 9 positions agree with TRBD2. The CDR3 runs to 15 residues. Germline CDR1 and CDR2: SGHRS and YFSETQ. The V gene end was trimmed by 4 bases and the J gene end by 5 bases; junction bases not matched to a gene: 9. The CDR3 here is CASSMIAGAGETQYF. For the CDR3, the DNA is TGCGCCAGCAGCATGATAGCGGGAGCGGGGGAGACCCAGTACTTC.

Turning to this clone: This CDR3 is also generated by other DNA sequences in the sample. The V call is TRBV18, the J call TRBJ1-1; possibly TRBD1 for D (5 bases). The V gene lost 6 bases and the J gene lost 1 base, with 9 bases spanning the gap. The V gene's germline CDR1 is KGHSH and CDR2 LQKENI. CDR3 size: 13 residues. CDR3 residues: CASSPQGNTEAFF. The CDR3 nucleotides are TGTGCCAGCTCTCCCCAGGGGAACACTGAAGCTTTCTTT.

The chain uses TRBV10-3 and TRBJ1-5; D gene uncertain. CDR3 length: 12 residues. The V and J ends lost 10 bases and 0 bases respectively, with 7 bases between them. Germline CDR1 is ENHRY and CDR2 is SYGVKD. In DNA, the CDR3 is TGTGCCACCCAGAATAGCAATCAGCCCCAGCATTTT. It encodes CATQNSNQPQHF.

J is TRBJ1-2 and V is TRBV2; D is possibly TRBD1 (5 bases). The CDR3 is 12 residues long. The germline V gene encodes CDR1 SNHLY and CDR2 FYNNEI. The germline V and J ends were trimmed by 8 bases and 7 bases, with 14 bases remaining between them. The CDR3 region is CASWIGGVGYTF. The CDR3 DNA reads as TGTGCCAGCTGGATAGGAGGGGTTGGCTACACCTTC.

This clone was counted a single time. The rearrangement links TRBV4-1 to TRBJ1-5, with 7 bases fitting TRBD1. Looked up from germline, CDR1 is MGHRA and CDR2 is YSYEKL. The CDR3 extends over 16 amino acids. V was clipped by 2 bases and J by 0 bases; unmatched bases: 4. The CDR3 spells CASSQSSGGSNQPQHF. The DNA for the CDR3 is TGCGCCAGCAGCCAATCGTCAGGGGGTAGCAATCAGCCCCAGCATTTT.

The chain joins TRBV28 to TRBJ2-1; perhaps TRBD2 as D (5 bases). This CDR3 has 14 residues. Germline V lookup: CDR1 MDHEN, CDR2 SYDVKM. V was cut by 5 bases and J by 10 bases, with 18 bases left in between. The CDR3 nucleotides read TGTGCCAGCAGTCTAACCCCCGCCTCGGGGGAGCAGTTCTTC. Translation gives CASSLTPASGEQFF. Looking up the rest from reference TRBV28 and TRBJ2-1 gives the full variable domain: DVKVTQSSRYLVKRTGEKVFLECVQDMDHENMFWYRQDPGLGLRLIYFSYDVKMKEKGDIPEGYSVSREKKERFSLILESASTNQTSMYLCASSLTPASGEQFFGPGTRLTVL.

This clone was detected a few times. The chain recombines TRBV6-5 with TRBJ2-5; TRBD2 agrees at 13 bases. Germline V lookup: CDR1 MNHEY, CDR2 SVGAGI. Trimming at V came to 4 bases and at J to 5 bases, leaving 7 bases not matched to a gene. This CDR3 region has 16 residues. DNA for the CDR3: TGTGCCAGCAGTTTCGACGGACTAGCGGGGGTGGAGACCCAGTACTTC. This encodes CASSFDGLAGVETQYF.

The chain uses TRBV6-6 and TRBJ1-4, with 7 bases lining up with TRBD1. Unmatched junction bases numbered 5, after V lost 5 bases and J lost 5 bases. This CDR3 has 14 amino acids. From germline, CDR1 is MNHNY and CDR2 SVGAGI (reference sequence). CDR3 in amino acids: CASSDRDHNEKLFF. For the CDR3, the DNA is TGTGCCAGCAGTGACAGGGATCACAATGAAAAACTGTTTTTT.

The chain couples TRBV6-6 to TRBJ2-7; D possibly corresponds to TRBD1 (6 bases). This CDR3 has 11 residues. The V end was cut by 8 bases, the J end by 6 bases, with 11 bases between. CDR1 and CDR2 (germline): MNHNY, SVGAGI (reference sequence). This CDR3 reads CASGQGREQYF. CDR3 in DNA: TGTGCCAGCGGCCAGGGGCGCGAGCAGTACTTC.

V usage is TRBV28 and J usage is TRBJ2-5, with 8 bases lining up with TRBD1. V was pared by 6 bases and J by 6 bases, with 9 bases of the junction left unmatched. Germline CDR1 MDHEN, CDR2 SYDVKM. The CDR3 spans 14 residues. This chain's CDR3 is CASRRPQGAKTQYF. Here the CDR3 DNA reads TGTGCCAGCAGACGGCCCCAGGGGGCCAAGACCCAGTACTTC.

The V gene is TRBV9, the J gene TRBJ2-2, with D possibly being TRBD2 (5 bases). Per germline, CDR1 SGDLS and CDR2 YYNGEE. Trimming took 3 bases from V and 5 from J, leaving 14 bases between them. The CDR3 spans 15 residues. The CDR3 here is CASSAVGVGTGELFF. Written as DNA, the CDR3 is TGTGCCAGCAGCGCGGTCGGGGTGGGAACCGGGGAGCTGTTTTTT.

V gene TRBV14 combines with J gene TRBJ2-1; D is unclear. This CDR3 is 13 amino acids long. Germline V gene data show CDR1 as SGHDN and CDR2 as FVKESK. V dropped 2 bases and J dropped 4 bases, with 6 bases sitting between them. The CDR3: CASSQSSYNEQFF. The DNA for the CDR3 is TGTGCCAGCAGCCAATCGAGTTACAATGAGCAGTTCTTC.

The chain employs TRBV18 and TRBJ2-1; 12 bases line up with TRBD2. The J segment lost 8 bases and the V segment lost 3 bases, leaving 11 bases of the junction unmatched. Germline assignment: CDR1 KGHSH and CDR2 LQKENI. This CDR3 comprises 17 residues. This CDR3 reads CASSPLPLAGGLYEQFF. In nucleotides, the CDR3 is TGTGCCAGCTCACCCCTGCCCCTAGCGGGAGGGCTCTATGAGCAGTTCTTC. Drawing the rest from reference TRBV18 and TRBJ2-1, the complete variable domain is NAGVMQNPRHLVRRRGQEARLRCSPMKGHSHVYWYRQLPEEGLKFMVYLQKENIIDESGMPKERFSAEFPKEGPSILRIQQVVRGDSAAYFCASSPLPLAGGLYEQFFGPGTRLTVL.

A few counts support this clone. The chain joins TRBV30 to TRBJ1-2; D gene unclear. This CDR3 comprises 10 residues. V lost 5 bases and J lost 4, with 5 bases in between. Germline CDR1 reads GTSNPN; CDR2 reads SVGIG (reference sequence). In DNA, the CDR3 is TGTGCCTGGGCCAGCTATGGCTACACCTTC. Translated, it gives CAWASYGYTF.

CDR3 protein: CASSLGGGTEAFF. The CDR3 nucleotides are TGTGCCAGCAGCTTAGGAGGGGGCACTGAAGCTTTCTTT. This sequence joins TRBV13 and TRBJ1-1; tentative D call: TRBD1 (6 bases). CDR1 and CDR2 (germline): PRHDT, FYEKMQ (reference sequence). The CDR3 runs 13 residues. V was shortened by 0 bases and J by 4 bases, with 6 bases between the two germline ends.